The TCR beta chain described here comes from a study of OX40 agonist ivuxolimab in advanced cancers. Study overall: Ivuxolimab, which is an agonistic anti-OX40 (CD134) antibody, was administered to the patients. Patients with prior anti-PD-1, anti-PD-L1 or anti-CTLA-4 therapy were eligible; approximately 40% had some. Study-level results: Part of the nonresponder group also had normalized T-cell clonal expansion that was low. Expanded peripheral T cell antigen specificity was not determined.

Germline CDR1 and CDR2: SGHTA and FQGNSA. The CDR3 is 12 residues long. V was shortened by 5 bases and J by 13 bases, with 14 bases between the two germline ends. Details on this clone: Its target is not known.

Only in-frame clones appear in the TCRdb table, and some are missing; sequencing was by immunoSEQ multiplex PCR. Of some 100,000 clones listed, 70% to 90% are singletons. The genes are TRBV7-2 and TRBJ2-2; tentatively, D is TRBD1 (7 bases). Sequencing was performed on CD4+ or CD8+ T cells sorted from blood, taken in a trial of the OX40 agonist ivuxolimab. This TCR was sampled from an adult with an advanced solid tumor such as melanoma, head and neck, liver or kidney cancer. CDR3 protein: CASSVAGGWLFF. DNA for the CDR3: TGTGCCAGCAGCGTTGCAGGGGGGTGGCTGTTTTTT.